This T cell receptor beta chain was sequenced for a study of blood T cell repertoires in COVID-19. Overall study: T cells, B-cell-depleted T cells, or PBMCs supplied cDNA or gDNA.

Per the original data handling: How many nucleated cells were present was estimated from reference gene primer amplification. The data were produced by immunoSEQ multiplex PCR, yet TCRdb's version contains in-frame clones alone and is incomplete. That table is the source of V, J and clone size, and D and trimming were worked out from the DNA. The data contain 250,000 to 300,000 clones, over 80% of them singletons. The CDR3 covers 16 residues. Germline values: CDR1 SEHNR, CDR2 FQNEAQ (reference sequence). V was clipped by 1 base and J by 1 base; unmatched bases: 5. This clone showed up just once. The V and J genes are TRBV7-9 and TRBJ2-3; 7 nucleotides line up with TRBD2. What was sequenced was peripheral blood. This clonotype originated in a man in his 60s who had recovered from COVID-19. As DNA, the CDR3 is TGTGCCAGCAGCTTAGGCTTAGCGGGTGGCACAGATACGCAGTATTTT. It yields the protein CASSLGLAGGTDTQYF.